The 2 T cell receptor beta chains in this list originate from one sample, sequenced in a study of cytomegalovirus exposure and HLA in healthy donors. Use of 60 Vbeta and 13 Jbeta primers characterized the PCR. Only in-frame clones appear in the TCRdb table, and some are missing; sequencing was by immunoSEQ multiplex PCR. The sample carries under 200,000 clones, around 80% recorded once. Sequenced: PBMCs. These receptors were taken from a man aged 40-50 years in good health and CMV-seronegative.

The rearrangement uses TRBV19 and TRBJ1-4; TRBD1 agrees at 11 bases. V trimming: 4 bases; J trimming: 8 bases; junction bases outside the gene matches: 9. This CDR3 has 16 amino acids. Germline values: CDR1 LNHDA, CDR2 SQIVND (reference sequence). The CDR3 region has the DNA TGTGCCAGTAGTAGTTGGACAGGGGGCATCGGGGAAAAACTGTTTTTT. It is translated as CASSSWTGGIGEKLFF.

V usage is TRBV30 and J usage is TRBJ1-1; D is uncertain. V lost 0 bases to trimming and J lost 4 bases, with 15 bases between them. Germline V gene sequence: CDR1 GTSNPN, CDR2 SVGIG (reference sequence). The CDR3 sequence is 15 residues long. The CDR3 sequence is CAWSVGPAGSTEAFF. The CDR3 DNA reads as TGTGCCTGGAGTGTAGGTCCGGCGGGGAGCACTGAAGCTTTCTTT.